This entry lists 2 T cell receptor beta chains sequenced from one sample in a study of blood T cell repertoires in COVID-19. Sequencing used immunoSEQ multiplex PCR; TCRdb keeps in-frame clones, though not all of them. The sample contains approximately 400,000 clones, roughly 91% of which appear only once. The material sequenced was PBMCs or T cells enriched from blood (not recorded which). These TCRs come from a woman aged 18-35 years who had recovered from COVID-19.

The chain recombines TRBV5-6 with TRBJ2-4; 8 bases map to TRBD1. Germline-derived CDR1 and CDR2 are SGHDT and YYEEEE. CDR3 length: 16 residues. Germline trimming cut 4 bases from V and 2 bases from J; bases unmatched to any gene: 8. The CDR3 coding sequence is TGTGCCAGCAGCCCCCCAGGGGGCCGGTCCAAAAACATTCAGTACTTC. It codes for CASSPPGGRSKNIQYF. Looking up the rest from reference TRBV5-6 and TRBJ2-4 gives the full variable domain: DAGVTQSPTHLIKTRGQQVTLRCSPKSGHDTVSWYQQALGQGPQFIFQYYEEEERQRGNFPDRFSGHQFPNYSSELNVNALLLGDSALYLCASSPPGGRSKNIQYFGAGTRLSVL.

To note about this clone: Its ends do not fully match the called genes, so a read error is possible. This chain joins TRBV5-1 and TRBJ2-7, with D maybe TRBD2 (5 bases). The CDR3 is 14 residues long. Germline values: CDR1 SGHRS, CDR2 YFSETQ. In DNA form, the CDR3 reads TGCGCCAGCAGCTTGGTCCCGGGGTACTACGCGCAGTACTTC. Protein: CASSLVPGYYAQYF.